The sequence of this TCR beta chain was determined in a study of control samples from healthy donors and cancer patients. Method: immunoSEQ multiplex PCR; TCRdb's copy keeps in-frame clones and lacks some. The data show over 150,000 clones, with more than 80% seen just once and over 1.1% held by the top ten. The sequenced material came from blood. This receptor was obtained from a man aged 25-45 years in good health.

CDR3 amino acids: CASRQYRSGDTEAFF. In DNA form, the CDR3 reads TGTGCCAGCAGACAATACAGGAGCGGTGACACTGAAGCTTTCTTT. This sequence joins TRBV27 and TRBJ1-1; a possible D gene is TRBD1 (5 bases). CDR3 length equals 15 residues. V lost 6 bases to trimming and J lost 3 bases, with 17 bases between them. Germline CDR1 and CDR2: MNHEY and SMNVEV (reference sequence).